These 10 T cell receptor beta chains originate from one sample sequenced in a study of blood T cell repertoires in COVID-19. TCRdb's copy holds only in-frame clones and misses some; the assay was immunoSEQ multiplex PCR. The sample has tens of thousands of clones, 85% to 90% seen once. The sequenced sample was peripheral blood. The source of these receptors is a human donor in a cohort sampled during active COVID-19. The donor label of this sample is uncertain.

The chain is built from TRBV15 and TRBJ1-5; D remains ambiguous. CDR1 is LNHNV, CDR2 YYDKDF, per germline (reference sequence). The V end lost 8 bases, the J end lost 1 base, and 9 bases lay between the germline ends. This CDR3 has 13 amino acids. CDR3 protein: CATARESNQPQHF. CDR3 DNA sequence: TGTGCCACCGCGAGGGAGAGCAATCAGCCCCAGCATTTT.

CDR3 region: CASSYLGRGTEAFF. The DNA for the CDR3 is TGTGCCAGCAGTTACCTAGGTAGGGGCACTGAAGCTTTCTTT. This chain links TRBV6-5 with TRBJ1-1; TRBD1 might be the D (5 bases). Germline values: CDR1 MNHEY, CDR2 SVGAGI. Trimming removed 2 bases from V and 4 bases from J, with 11 bases in between. The CDR3 consists of 14 residues.

The genes are TRBV7-4 and TRBJ1-4; 7 bases are a match to TRBD1. The trim removed 2 bases at V and 0 bases at J, leaving 3 bases unmatched. The CDR3 is 16 amino acids. Germline CDR1 reads SGHVT; CDR2 reads SQSDAQ. The CDR3 region is CASSLRGQPTNEKLFF. The DNA of the CDR3 is TGTGCCAGCAGCTTACGGGGACAGCCAACTAATGAAAAACTGTTTTTT.

The table lists this clone with a count of one. The CDR3 nucleotides read TGTGCCAGCAGCTTAAACGGTCTTTCCTACGAGCAGTACTTC. This encodes CASSLNGLSYEQYF. The chain uses TRBV11-2 and TRBJ2-7; D gene ambiguous. The CDR3 consists of 14 residues. V was clipped by 2 bases and J by 1 base, with 9 bases between them. Per germline, CDR1 SGHAT and CDR2 FQNNGV.

This clone was observed a few times. The chain employs TRBV28 and TRBJ2-7; 12 nucleotides line up with TRBD2. The germline V gene encodes CDR1 MDHEN and CDR2 SYDVKM. The V gene end was trimmed by 3 bases and the J gene end by 2 bases; junction bases not matched to a gene: 11. The CDR3 runs 18 residues. CDR3 sequence (DNA): TGTGCCAGCAGTTTGGCCCGAAGACTAGCGGGAGAGACCTACGAGCAGTACTTC. It yields the protein CASSLARRLAGETYEQYF. The full variable domain, rest sourced from reference TRBV28 and TRBJ2-7, is DVKVTQSSRYLVKRTGEKVFLECVQDMDHENMFWYRQDPGLGLRLIYFSYDVKMKEKGDIPEGYSVSREKKERFSLILESASTNQTSMYLCASSLARRLAGETYEQYFGPGTRLTVT.

This rearrangement joins TRBV13 to TRBJ2-7; D perhaps matches TRBD2 (6 bases). The CDR3 is 14 amino acids. Trimming shortened V by 5 bases and J by 3 bases, and 14 bases separated the two germline ends. Germline V gene data show CDR1 as PRHDT and CDR2 as FYEKMQ (reference sequence). For the CDR3, the DNA is TGTGCCAGCAGCGAAAGGACCGGGAGCTACGAGCAGTACTTC. Protein product: CASSERTGSYEQYF. The whole variable domain, filled in from reference TRBV13 and TRBJ2-7, reads AAGVIQSPRHLIKEKRETATLKCYPIPRHDTVYWYQQGPGQDPQFLISFYEKMQSDKGSIPDRFSAQQFSDYHSELNMSSLELGDSALYFCASSERTGSYEQYFGPGTRLTVT.

The chain recombines TRBV29-1 with TRBJ1-5; 8 positions agree with TRBD1. The CDR3 totals 13 residues. CDR1 is SQVTM, CDR2 ANQGSEA, per germline. The V segment lost 5 bases and the J segment 5 bases; nucleotides outside the gene matches: 5. The CDR3 nucleotides read TGCAGCGTTCGGCAGGGGGCTTATCAGCCCCAGCATTTT. Its translation is CSVRQGAYQPQHF.

The chain combines TRBV18 with TRBJ2-1, with TRBD2 identical over 11 bases. J lost 6 bases, V lost 3 bases, and 7 bases had no gene match. CDR1 is KGHSH, CDR2 LQKENI, per germline. CDR3 length: 16 residues. The chain's CDR3 is CASSPDSGRALNEQFF. For the CDR3, the DNA is TGTGCCAGCTCACCCGATAGCGGGAGGGCCCTCAATGAGCAGTTCTTC.

CDR3 DNA sequence: TGCGCCAGCAGCATTGAACAGACGGAGCAGTACTTC. This codes for CASSIEQTEQYF. The chain uses TRBV5-1 and TRBJ2-7; D uncertain. There are 12 residues in the CDR3. Trimming removed 4 bases at V and 7 bases at J, with 12 bases between. CDR1 is SGHRS and CDR2 is YFSETQ in the germline V gene.

The V gene is TRBV4-1, the J gene TRBJ1-5; D might be TRBD1 (6 bases). This CDR3 spans 17 amino acids. V gave up 3 bases and J gave up 1 base, with 16 bases separating them. The germline V gene encodes CDR1 MGHRA and CDR2 YSYEKL. The CDR3 bases are TGCGCCAGCAGCCAGGTAGGGGGACGGTTAAGCAATCAGCCCCAGCATTTT. Translating gives CASSQVGGRLSNQPQHF.